These 8 T cell receptor beta chains came from one sample sequenced in a study of human T cells and chemical hapten exposure. TCRdb redid the calling of the RACE reads with MiXCR, one entry per CDR3 protein. The data contain a few hundred thousand distinct CDR3 sequences, about 6% of them singletons. Time point specified: patch test 2, 6 weeks after DPC sensitization. The treatment here: therapeutic diphenylcyclopropenone sensitization with weekly scalp DPC. The sequences come from whole blood, collected in connection with sensitization to the hapten diphenylcyclopropenone (DPC). The receptors stem from a woman aged 18-29 years with alopecia areata. Some clones in this sample may be carry-over from other donors' samples.

This chain joins TRBV28 and TRBJ2-5; TRBD2 agrees at 13 bases. Germline V gene data show CDR1 as MDHEN and CDR2 as SYDVKM. The V gene end was trimmed by 3 bases and the J gene end by 1 base; junction bases not matched to a gene: 5. This CDR3 has 17 amino acids. The CDR3 here is CASSFEGLAGSQETQYF. The DNA for the CDR3 is TGTGCCAGCAGTTTTGAGGGACTAGCGGGGTCCCAAGAGACCCAGTACTTC.

V gene TRBV12-3 or TRBV12-4 combines with J gene TRBJ2-7; D might be TRBD1 or TRBD2, each matching 5 bases. CDR3 length: 14 amino acids. Trimming left V 3 bases short and J 0 bases short, with 9 bases between. This chain's CDR3 is CASSLLGDSYEQYF. The CDR3 nucleotides are TGTGCCAGCAGTTTGTTGGGGGACTCCTACGAGCAGTACTTC.

The chain has TRBV7-2 and TRBJ2-1; D is perhaps TRBD2 (5 bases). CDR3 size: 15 residues. Germline V lookup: CDR1 SGHTA, CDR2 FQGNSA. V lost 1 base, J lost 5 bases, and 12 bases lay in between. The CDR3 DNA sequence: TGTGCCAGCAGCTTAGATAGCCGGGGAAACAATGAGCAGTTCTTC. It encodes CASSLDSRGNNEQFF.

This clonotype has only a few counts. The chain joins TRBV7-2 to TRBJ1-2; perhaps TRBD1 as D (6 bases). This CDR3 is 12 amino acids long. The ends were cut back, 4 bases at V and 8 bases at J, with 11 bases in the middle. The germline gives CDR1 SGHTA, CDR2 FQGNSA. The CDR3 loop reads CASSSSGQGYTF. The CDR3 bases are TGTGCCAGCAGCTCGAGCGGACAGGGCTACACCTTC.

The chain recombines TRBV12-3 or TRBV12-4 with TRBJ2-2, with no clear D. This CDR3 has 15 amino acids. Trimming took 0 bases from V and 2 from J, leaving 7 bases between them. The DNA of the CDR3 is TGTGCCAGCAGTTTAGCAAGACGCAACACCGGGGAGCTGTTTTTT. It codes for CASSLARRNTGELFF.

This clonotype was detected many times. This rearrangement joins TRBV11-1 to TRBJ2-1; D may be TRBD1 (6 bases). The CDR3 has 16 residues. Per the germline V gene, CDR1 is SGHAT and CDR2 is FQDESV (reference sequence). The germline V and J ends were trimmed by 4 bases and 8 bases, with 21 bases remaining between them. CDR3 coding DNA: TGTGCCAGCAGCTCCCACAGGGACCTAGCACGCGATGAGCAGTTCTTC. Its protein is CASSSHRDLARDEQFF.

This clonotype showed up many times. The chain carries TRBV7-2 and TRBJ1-6; D remains unclear. Germline CDR1 is SGHTA and CDR2 is FQGNSA. V was pared by 8 bases and J by 10 bases, with 18 bases between. CDR3 length: 14 amino acids. For the CDR3, the DNA is TGTGCCAGCTCCACTTTCATGGGCACCTCACCCCTCCACTTT. Its protein product is CASSTFMGTSPLHF.

This clonotype was seen many times. This chain joins TRBV7-2 and TRBJ2-5; the D call may be TRBD1 or TRBD2 (5 bases each). V was pared by 4 bases and J by 5 bases, with 17 bases between. This CDR3 spans 15 amino acids. Germline CDR1 reads SGHTA; CDR2 reads FQGNSA. The CDR3 region has the DNA TGTGCCAGCAGCTCCATCCCGGGGCTGGGGGAGACCCAGTACTTC. Translating gives CASSSIPGLGETQYF.